Sequencing of this T cell receptor (beta chain) was carried out in a study of response to subunit inactivated influenza vaccine. TCRdb redid the calling of the RT-PCR reads with MiXCR, one entry per CDR3 protein. The profile covers around 300,000 distinct CDR3 sequences, with roughly 22% appearing a single time and 9% to 12% taken by the ten largest. Germline CDR1 SGHRS, CDR2 YFSETQ. The germline V and J ends were trimmed by 4 bases and 6 bases, with 23 bases remaining between them. The length of the CDR3 is 16 residues. A word on this clonotype: The antigen is undetermined.

General study points: The authors suggested that every seasonal influenza vaccination recruits few new T cells.

Here the sequenced sample was PBMCs from blood, taken about 20 months after vaccination. The source of this sequence is a man between 50 and 75 years old who received an inactivated influenza vaccine. This sequence joins TRBV5-1 and TRBJ2-7; D tentatively fits TRBD1 or TRBD2 (5 bases each). CDR3 protein: CASSAPTGTENVEQYF. The CDR3, as DNA: TGCGCCAGCAGCGCCCCGACGGGGACCGAGAACGTCGAGCAGTACTTC.